This T cell receptor beta chain was profiled in a study of cytomegalovirus exposure and HLA in healthy donors. General observations from the study: Sequencing probably produced one cluster of sequence variants that were highly shared.

In its sample, this clone was seen a few times. Its antigen is currently unknown. Losses at the gene ends were 2 bases for V and 4 bases for J; bases not matched to a gene: 6. This CDR3 region has 15 residues. Germline V gene lookup returns CDR1 MNHEY and CDR2 SVGAGI. This PCR relied on a set of 60 Vbeta primers and 13 Jbeta primers. The table came from immunoSEQ multiplex PCR; TCRdb's copy has only in-frame clones and leaves some out. The profile shows about 190,000 clones, 75% to 80% of them singletons. The sequenced material came from PBMCs. This receptor was identified in a woman in her twenties or thirties in good health and CMV-seropositive. The rearrangement uses TRBV6-5 and TRBJ2-3; TRBD1 matches at 7 bases. CDR3: CASSYGGQGADTQYF. Written as DNA, the CDR3 is TGTGCCAGCAGTTACGGGGGTCAGGGGGCAGATACGCAGTATTTT.